The rows below give T cell receptor beta chains drawn from one sample of a study of PD-1 blockade in classical Hodgkin lymphoma. Assay used: immunoSEQ multiplex PCR; TCRdb lists only in-frame clones, some missing. The sample holds around 36,000 clones; about nine tenths are singletons and the top ten take around 0.21%. Here the sequenced sample was CD4+ T cells from blood, taken at baseline. These receptors all stem from a human donor with classical Hodgkin lymphoma. CDR3s include the opening cysteine and the closing phenylalanine or tryptophan. A D gene is named only where the DNA matches it firmly. Clone size is not always given. Where it is, it says once, few, many or a class for expanded clones.

J gene | D gene | V gene | clone size | CDR3 DNA | CDR3 protein
TRBJ1-4 | TRBD1 | TRBV9 | NA | TGTGCCAGCAGCGTAGGGACAGGGGGCTATGAAAAACTGTTTTTT | CASSVGTGGYEKLFF
TRBJ1-1 | NA | TRBV6-5 | NA | TGTGCCAGCAGTTACTCGTTCCGAAGGCCTGAAGCTTTCTTT | CASSYSFRRPEAFF
TRBJ2-5 | NA | TRBV30 | NA | TGTGCCTGGAGTGTCTTAGCTCAGGAGACCCAGTACTTC | CAWSVLAQETQYF
TRBJ1-2 | NA | TRBV6-1 | NA | TGTGCCAGCAGCCCTATGGGGGACTATGGCTACACCTTC | CASSPMGDYGYTF
TRBJ1-4 | TRBD1 | TRBV28 | NA | TGTGCCAGCAGTCCCACCACAGGGGTTCATGAAAAACTGTTTTTT | CASSPTTGVHEKLFF
TRBJ2-7 | NA | TRBV12-1 | NA | TGTGCCAGCAGCTCGTTGACTGCGTACGAGCAGTACTTC | CASSSLTAYEQYF
TRBJ2-2 | NA | TRBV12-5 | NA | TGTGCTAGTGAAGCGGCAATCGCGAACACCGGGGAGCTGTTTTTT | CASEAAIANTGELFF
TRBJ2-1 | NA | TRBV19 | NA | TGTGCCAGTAGTGGGAGTGTAATATCGGGCGCGTACAATGAGCAGTTCTTC | CASSGSVISGAYNEQFF
TRBJ2-2 | TRBD2 | TRBV11-2 | NA | TGTGCCAGCAGCGGTTTCTTTACTAGCGGGCAAATCGGGGAGCTGTTTTTT | CASSGFFTSGQIGELFF
TRBJ1-5 | NA | TRBV5-1 | few | TGCGCCAGCAGCTCCTCCGGGACCGAGGATCAGCCCCAGCATTTT | CASSSSGTEDQPQHF